These T cell receptor beta chains were read from a single sample in a study of blood T cell repertoires in COVID-19. This table comes from immunoSEQ multiplex PCR, and its TCRdb copy is limited to in-frame clones, with some not included. The sample yields about 240,000 clones, approximately 83% seen once. The material sequenced was peripheral blood. The receptors shown here come from a woman older than 75 with acute or convalescent COVID-19. Both conserved end residues are part of each CDR3. The D gene is left open where the match is weak. Only part of the rows carry a size: once, few, many, or a class if the clone is expanded.

TRBJ2-1	-	-	16	TRBV18	CASSPVTPSSYNEQFF	TGTGCCAGCTCACCGGTTACCCCGAGCTCCTACAATGAGCAGTTCTTC
TRBJ1-6	-	-	14	TRBV7-2	CASSLAGAGSPLHF	TGTGCCAGCAGCTTAGCGGGGGCAGGGTCACCCCTCCACTTT
TRBJ2-7	-	-	14	TRBV5-1	CASSGGHPINEQYF	TGCGCCAGCAGCGGGGGACACCCCATTAACGAGCAGTACTTC
TRBJ2-1	-	TRBD2	17	TRBV24-1	CATSDLRSGGAYNEQFF	TGTGCCACCAGTGATTTAAGAAGCGGGGGGGCCTACAATGAGCAGTTCTTC
TRBJ2-1	-	TRBD2	17	TRBV4-1	CASSQDVPRGAYNEQFF	TGCGCCAGCAGCCAAGACGTCCCGCGGGGGGCTTACAATGAGCAGTTCTTC
TRBJ1-6	-	-	18	TRBV13	CARIRSEYPGSYNSPLHF	TGTGCCAGGATTCGGTCTGAGTATCCAGGCTCCTATAATTCACCCCTCCACTTT
TRBJ2-3	-	TRBD2	16	TRBV4-1	CASSQDASGGRNTQYF	TGCGCCAGCAGCCAAGATGCTAGCGGGGGGAGGAATACGCAGTATTTT
TRBJ2-1	-	-	16	TRBV9	CASSVGLNRLYNEQFF	TGTGCCAGCAGCGTGGGACTTAACCGACTATACAATGAGCAGTTCTTC
TRBJ2-3	medium-sized	-	14	TRBV24-1	CATSDRDSTDTQYF	TGTGCCACCAGTGACCGCGACTCAACAGATACGCAGTATTTT
TRBJ2-5	once	TRBD2	13	TRBV9	CASSVVSGETQYF	TGTGCCAGCAGCGTAGTTAGCGGGGAGACCCAGTACTTC
TRBJ1-2	-	TRBD1	13	TRBV3-1/TRBV3-2	CASSLGQGYGYTF	TGTGCCAGCAGCCTAGGACAGGGGTACGGCTACACCTTC
TRBJ2-7	-	-	14	TRBV7-2	CASSLGGASYEQYF	TGTGCCAGCAGCTTAGGTGGGGCCTCCTACGAGCAGTACTTC
TRBJ2-5	-	TRBD1	13	TRBV6-5	CASSRDREETQYF	TGTGCCAGCAGCCGGGACAGGGAAGAGACCCAGTACTTC
TRBJ2-7	once	-	13	TRBV20-1	CSASRRSTYEQYF	TGCAGTGCTAGTAGGAGAAGTACGTACGAGCAGTACTTC
TRBJ2-1	-	-	12	TRBV9	CASSGGEGEQFF	TGTGCCAGCAGCGGGGGGGAAGGTGAGCAGTTCTTC
TRBJ1-6	-	TRBD1	15	TRBV2	CASMPDRRGNSPLHF	TGTGCCAGCATGCCGGACAGGAGGGGGAATTCACCCCTCCACTTT
TRBJ1-6	-	TRBD1	14	TRBV7-8	CASSLSGGNSPLHF	TGTGCCAGCAGCTTGTCAGGGGGCAATTCACCCCTCCACTTT
TRBJ2-1	few	-	15	TRBV2	CASSEGTGPYNEQFF	TGTGCCAGCAGTGAAGGAACAGGGCCCTACAATGAGCAGTTCTTC
TRBJ1-3	-	TRBD1	15	TRBV7-3	CASSPTGGLGNTIYF	TGTGCCAGCAGCCCGACAGGGGGCTTGGGAAACACCATATATTTT
TRBJ2-7	once	TRBD2	13	TRBV11-3	CASSPRGAHEQYF	TGTGCCAGCAGTCCGCGGGGGGCCCACGAGCAGTACTTC
TRBJ1-2	few	TRBD1	13	TRBV9	CASSGGTDYGYTF	TGTGCCAGCAGTGGAGGGACAGATTATGGCTACACCTTC
TRBJ1-5	-	TRBD1	16	TRBV4-1	CASSQEKGTGDQPQHF	TGCGCCAGCAGCCAAGAGAAAGGGACAGGGGATCAGCCCCAGCATTTT
TRBJ2-2	-	TRBD1	17	TRBV5-4	CASSLGQGAGGAGELFF	TGTGCCAGCAGCTTAGGACAGGGGGCTGGAGGGGCCGGGGAGCTGTTTTTT
TRBJ1-6	-	-	15	TRBV5-1	CASSLAGGSSAPLHF	TGCGCCAGCAGCTTGGCTGGGGGGAGTTCGGCACCCCTCCACTTT
TRBJ1-3	-	TRBD1	16	TRBV4-1	CASSPPGTDLGNTIYF	TGCGCCAGCAGCCCCCCCGGGACAGACCTTGGAAACACCATATATTTT
TRBJ1-1	few	TRBD1	12	TRBV6-7	CASSWDRGLAFF	TGTGCCAGCAGTTGGGACAGGGGCTTAGCTTTCTTT
TRBJ1-1	-	TRBD1	20	TRBV6-2/TRBV6-3	CASSYSLRTGGVRGNTEAFF	TGTGCCAGCAGTTACTCTTTACGGACAGGGGGTGTACGAGGGAACACTGAAGCTTTCTTT
TRBJ2-1	once	-	17	TRBV21-1	CASSPVAGAISYNEQFF	TGTGCCAGCAGCCCCGTAGCGGGGGCCATCTCCTACAATGAGCAGTTCTTC
TRBJ1-3	-	-	16	TRBV28	CASTLREGVNGNTIYF	TGTGCCAGCACCCTTAGGGAGGGAGTTAATGGAAACACCATATATTTT
TRBJ1-1	-	-	18	TRBV7-9	CASSPGSGSVGLNTEAFF	TGTGCCAGCAGCCCCGGTTCGGGGTCGGTGGGGTTGAACACTGAAGCTTTCTTT
TRBJ1-1	-	-	12	TRBV19	CASGSGWTEAFF	TGTGCCAGTGGATCGGGTTGGACTGAAGCTTTCTTT
TRBJ1-1	-	-	12	TRBV2	CASGHPYTEAFF	TGTGCCAGCGGACATCCGTACACTGAAGCTTTCTTT
TRBJ1-2	-	-	12	TRBV28	CASSQRRYGYTF	TGTGCCAGCAGTCAGAGGAGGTATGGCTACACCTTC
TRBJ1-5	-	TRBD1	13	TRBV30	CAWREQGGRPQHF	TGTGCCTGGAGGGAACAGGGGGGCCGGCCCCAGCATTTT
TRBJ1-6	-	-	14	TRBV3-1/TRBV3-2	CASSQDWGRSPLHF	TGTGCCAGCAGCCAAGATTGGGGCCGTTCACCCCTCCACTTT
TRBJ2-1	-	-	16	TRBV30	CAWSSRLLTSYNEQFF	TGTGCCTGGAGTTCTCGACTTTTAACCTCCTACAATGAGCAGTTCTTC